This record concerns one T cell receptor (beta chain) sequence. The antigen is undetermined. The entry originates in a study of Ad26.COV2.S vaccination and SARS-CoV-2 variants. About the research overall: The vaccine Ad26.COV2.S was put into the muscle once, or twice with 56 days between.

Findings of the study overall: From the TCR breadth and depth analyses, total T cell responses may have been underestimated. Vaccinees and placebo recipients showed similar non-spike TCR breadth. Substantial post-vaccination breadth of spike-specific CD8+ and CD4+ T cell responses was reported.

V was cut by 0 bases and J by 7 bases, with 13 bases left in between. The CDR3 covers 15 residues. Germline values: CDR1 LNHDA, CDR2 SQIVND (reference sequence). The method was immunoSEQ multiplex PCR; TCRdb's version includes in-frame clones alone and lacks a portion of them. This table has about 390,000 clones, roughly nine tenths appearing once. Stated treatment: over 15 received Ad26.COV2.S at low or high dose, single or two shots; several received placebo; per-sample allocation not given. Samples analyzed were those drawn on day 63 after the first vaccine or placebo injection. The chain joins TRBV19 to TRBJ2-1; D might be TRBD2 (5 bases). The TCR comes from a person between 18 and 60 years old who received the Ad26.COV2.S COVID-19 vaccine or a placebo. Sample: peripheral blood, taken in a trial of Ad26.COV2.S vaccine versus placebo. CDR3 residues: CASSIDPAGSNEQFF. The CDR3 DNA is TGTGCCAGTAGTATAGATCCGGCTGGGAGTAATGAGCAGTTCTTC.